The 23 T cell receptor beta chains reported below all come from one sample, sequenced in a study of CD8+ T cells in alopecia areata. The sequencing template was cDNA reverse transcribed from extracted RNA. This table comes from immunoSEQ multiplex PCR, and its TCRdb copy is limited to in-frame clones, with some not included. The table includes some 170,000 clones, 67% detected once. Here the sequenced sample was CD8+ T cells sorted from blood, taken at week 0. The receptors here all came from a human donor with alopecia areata.

The chain links TRBV7-9 to TRBJ2-1; tentatively, D is TRBD1 (5 bases). The CDR3 sequence is 13 residues long. Between the trimmed V and J ends, which lost 6 bases and 5 bases, there was a span of 11 bases. The germline gives CDR1 SEHNR, CDR2 FQNEAQ (reference sequence). The CDR3 DNA is TGTGCCAGCAGTTCAGGGCCTGACAATGAGCAGTTCTTC. Translating gives CASSSGPDNEQFF.

V and J are TRBV5-1 and TRBJ2-5; possibly TRBD2 for D (10 bases). The CDR3 is 22 residues long. The V end was cut by 4 bases, the J end by 1 base, with 35 bases between. Germline assignment: CDR1 SGHRS and CDR2 YFSETQ. This chain's CDR3 is CASSRPGTGIEIAGGPQETQYF. The CDR3 bases are TGCGCCAGCAGCCGTCCCGGGACAGGGATCGAGATAGCGGGGGGTCCCCAAGAGACCCAGTACTTC.

CDR3 coding DNA: TGCAGCGTTGGTAGGGTAGGCTCCTACAATGAGCAGTTCTTC. Protein product: CSVGRVGSYNEQFF. The rearrangement uses TRBV29-1 and TRBJ2-1; D remains unclear. Between the trimmed V and J ends, which lost 4 bases and 0 bases, there was a span of 10 bases. CDR1 is SQVTM, CDR2 ANQGSEA, per germline. This CDR3 comprises 14 residues.

The CDR3 loop is CATPGGGEGYTF. The CDR3 DNA follows: TGTGCCACGCCCGGGGGAGGTGAGGGCTACACCTTC. The chain employs TRBV10-3 and TRBJ1-2, with a possible D match to TRBD1 (5 bases). The CDR3 is made up of 12 amino acids. V lost 10 bases to trimming and J lost 8 bases, with 17 bases between them. Germline CDR1 reads ENHRY; CDR2 reads SYGVKD.

The chain joins TRBV19 to TRBJ2-3; a possible D gene is TRBD2 (6 bases). The CDR3 is made up of 14 amino acids. CDR1 is LNHDA and CDR2 is SQIVND in the germline V gene (reference sequence). Between the trimmed V and J ends, which lost 7 bases and 4 bases, there was a span of 15 bases. The CDR3 here is CASTTQTSADTQYF. CDR3 nucleotides: TGTGCCAGTACCACACAGACTAGTGCAGATACGCAGTATTTT.

The rearrangement uses TRBV15 and TRBJ2-3, with 8 nucleotides matching TRBD2. V shed 6 bases, J shed 2 bases, and the junction held 13 bases outside the gene matches. Germline V gene data show CDR1 as LNHNV and CDR2 as YYDKDF (reference sequence). The CDR3 runs to 17 residues. The CDR3 spells CATSNSGVTSDTDTQYF. The CDR3 nucleotides are TGTGCCACCAGTAATAGCGGGGTCACCTCTGACACAGATACGCAGTATTTT.

The chain uses TRBV9 and TRBJ1-1; D is perhaps TRBD1 (5 bases). This CDR3 has 15 amino acids. Germline V gene sequence: CDR1 SGDLS, CDR2 YYNGEE. Between the trimmed V and J ends, which lost 0 bases and 2 bases, there was a span of 11 bases. This chain's CDR3 is CASSVEGRANTEAFF. The CDR3 bases are TGTGCCAGCAGCGTAGAAGGCAGGGCCAACACTGAAGCTTTCTTT.

The V call is TRBV29-1, the J call TRBJ1-5; 7 nucleotides match TRBD1. The junction had 5 bases not matched to a gene; V was cut back by 5 bases and J by 1 base. The CDR3 runs 14 residues. Germline CDR1 SQVTM, CDR2 ANQGSEA. The CDR3 sequence: CSVTQGSSNQPQHF. In DNA, the CDR3 is TGCAGCGTTACACAGGGGTCGAGCAATCAGCCCCAGCATTTT. Full variable domain (outside the CDR3, taken from reference TRBV29-1 and TRBJ1-5): SAVISQKPSRDICQRGTSLTIQCQVDSQVTMMFWYRQQPGQSLTLIATANQGSEATYESGFVIDKFPISRPNLTFSTLTVSNMSPEDSSIYLCSVTQGSSNQPQHFGDGTRLSIL.

CDR3 DNA: TGTGCCAGCAGCTTAGAGGGGGGAAGCAATCAGCCCCAGCATTTT. Translating it yields CASSLEGGSNQPQHF. This chain joins TRBV7-9 and TRBJ1-5; tentatively, D is TRBD1 (6 bases). Trimming took 1 base from V and 1 from J, leaving 8 bases between them. Germline V lookup: CDR1 SEHNR, CDR2 FQNEAQ (reference sequence). CDR3 length: 15 amino acids.

This clone turned up a few times. The J gene is TRBJ1-2, the V gene TRBV6-5; 7 bases map to TRBD1. CDR1 and CDR2 from the germline V gene are MNHEY and SVGAGI. With 10 bases clipped from V and 7 bases from J, the junction kept 9 bases outside the gene matches. CDR3 size: 12 residues. The CDR3 protein is CATKWGTAGYTF. The CDR3 bases are TGTGCCACCAAATGGGGGACAGCTGGCTACACCTTC.

The rearrangement links TRBV29-1 to TRBJ1-1; D remains ambiguous. Germline V CDR1 and CDR2: SQVTM, ANQGSEA. This CDR3 is built from 11 residues. With 1 base removed from V and 11 bases from J, the gap between germline ends came to 11 bases. The CDR3 spells CSVEADSWAFF. The CDR3 coding sequence is TGCAGCGTTGAAGCGGACTCGTGGGCTTTCTTT.

This chain uses TRBV29-1 with TRBJ2-5; the match to TRBD1 covers 7 bases. V trimming: 8 bases; J trimming: 4 bases; junction bases outside the gene matches: 10. Germline CDR1 SQVTM, CDR2 ANQGSEA. The CDR3 runs to 13 residues. The CDR3: CSSWDSWGETQYF. The CDR3 DNA reads as TGCAGCAGCTGGGACAGCTGGGGAGAGACCCAGTACTTC.

This clone appeared a few times. The V gene is TRBV2, the J gene TRBJ1-4; 7 positions match TRBD1. Trimming removed 8 bases from V and 4 bases from J; junction bases left unmatched: 7. The CDR3 is made up of 14 amino acids. Germline CDR1 SNHLY, CDR2 FYNNEI. The CDR3 region has the DNA TGTGCCAGCCATCCGGGACAGTATAATGAAAAACTGTTTTTT. Translating it yields CASHPGQYNEKLFF.

The chain couples TRBV10-3 to TRBJ2-1, with D tentatively TRBD1 (6 bases). This CDR3 has 13 residues. Per germline, CDR1 ENHRY and CDR2 SYGVKD. Trimming shortened V by 6 bases and J by 10 bases, and 16 bases separated the two germline ends. The CDR3 reads CAIRSGPQGEQFF. CDR3 nucleotides: TGTGCCATCAGAAGCGGACCGCAGGGGGAGCAGTTCTTC.

This chain connects TRBV7-9 to TRBJ1-4, with no clear D. CDR1 is SEHNR and CDR2 is FQNEAQ in the germline V gene (reference sequence). CDR3 length equals 12 residues. Trimming took 1 base from V and 8 from J, leaving 5 bases between them. CDR3 in DNA: TGTGCCAGCAGCTTAGGGGCGGAAAAACTGTTTTTT. Protein product: CASSLGAEKLFF.

The chain uses TRBV2 and TRBJ2-1; no clear D gene. With 10 bases removed from V and 12 bases from J, the gap between germline ends came to 16 bases. CDR3 length: 11 amino acids. Germline lookup yields CDR1 SNHLY and CDR2 FYNNEI. CDR3 amino acids: CATLDSSLQFF. As DNA, the CDR3 is TGTGCCACCCTCGACTCCTCACTGCAGTTCTTC.

The J gene is TRBJ2-6, the V gene TRBV2, with TRBD2 as a possible D gene (5 bases). Trimming took off 9 bases at V and 2 bases at J, with 5 bases between the two ends. The CDR3 has 12 residues. CDR1 and CDR2 from the germline V gene are SNHLY and FYNNEI. The chain's CDR3 is CARGAGANVLTF. CDR3 coding DNA: TGTGCCAGGGGAGCTGGGGCCAACGTCCTGACTTTC. Full variable domain (rest looked up from reference TRBV2 and TRBJ2-6): EPEVTQTPSHQVTQMGQEVILRCVPISNHLYFYWYRQILGQKVEFLVSFYNNEISEKSEIFDDQFSVERPDGSNFTLKIRSTKLEDSAMYFCARGAGANVLTFGAGSRLTVL.

This clone was detected many times. V usage is TRBV6-5 and J usage is TRBJ1-6; TRBD1 matches 9 bases. The CDR3 consists of 15 residues. Trimming at V came to 6 bases and at J to 5 bases, leaving 5 bases not matched to a gene. The germline V gene has CDR1 MNHEY and CDR2 SVGAGI. CDR3 in amino acids: CASRAGTGNNSPLHF. As DNA, the CDR3 is TGTGCCAGCAGGGCCGGGACAGGGAATAATTCACCCCTCCACTTT.

This clone is a singleton in its sample. This chain links TRBV12-5 with TRBJ2-1; 8 positions match TRBD1. Trimming took 6 bases from V and 6 from J; bases not matched to a gene: 16. The germline CDR1 and CDR2 sequences are LGHNT and FRNRAP. The CDR3 totals 17 residues. The CDR3 region is CASGASHPVDRVNEQFF. For the CDR3, the DNA is TGTGCTAGTGGAGCGTCCCATCCGGTGGACAGGGTCAATGAGCAGTTCTTC.

The chain couples TRBV29-1 to TRBJ1-2; no clear D gene. Trimming took 6 bases from V and 14 from J, leaving 13 bases between them. Germline V CDR1 and CDR2: SQVTM, ANQGSEA. This CDR3 region has 9 residues. CDR3 sequence reads: CSVTLGVTF. DNA for the CDR3: TGCAGCGTCACACTCGGCGTGACCTTC.

This chain links TRBV19 with TRBJ2-2, with D unclear. CDR3 length: 14 residues. Trimming removed 0 bases at V and 7 bases at J, with 9 bases between. The germline V gene encodes CDR1 LNHDA and CDR2 SQIVND (reference sequence). The CDR3 loop is CASSIDLSGGELFF. In DNA, the CDR3 is TGTGCCAGTAGTATAGACCTATCGGGCGGGGAGCTGTTTTTT.

This chain joins TRBV30 and TRBJ1-6, with TRBD1 matching 10 bases. The length of the CDR3 is 14 residues. Germline V gene data show CDR1 as GTSNPN and CDR2 as SVGIG (reference sequence). J lost 8 bases, V lost 1 base, and 2 bases had no gene match. The CDR3 DNA reads TGTGCCTGGAGTGGGACAGGGGGTGATTCACCCCTCCACTTT. Encoded protein: CAWSGTGGDSPLHF.

This chain connects TRBV9 to TRBJ1-1; D not resolved. The CDR3 is 12 amino acids. Trimming stripped 3 bases from V and 11 bases from J, with 14 bases between. The germline CDR1 and CDR2 sequences are SGDLS and YYNGEE. CDR3 amino acids: CASSGRGQRAFF. As DNA, the CDR3 is TGTGCCAGCAGCGGACGAGGGCAGCGGGCTTTCTTT.